The TCR beta chain described here comes from a study of response to subunit inactivated influenza vaccine. Study findings and constraints: The authors proposed limited new T cell recruitment per seasonal influenza vaccination.

As regards this clonotype: Its antigen is not identified.

CDR1 is DFQATT and CDR2 is SNEGSKA in the germline V gene (reference sequence). The trim removed 0 bases at V and 5 bases at J, leaving 9 bases unmatched. The CDR3 is 16 amino acids. One entry per CDR3 protein, called by TCRdb with MiXCR from the RT-PCR reads. The sample has hundreds of thousands of distinct CDR3 sequences, around 20% seen once. The source of this sequence is a man aged 50 to 59 who received an inactivated influenza vaccine. Sequenced here: PBMCs from blood, sampled about 5 days after vaccination. The chain carries TRBV20-1 and TRBJ2-2, with 7 bases identical to TRBD2. Here the CDR3 DNA reads TGCAGTGCTAGAGATGGGGGAGCGGGATATACCGGGGAGCTGTTTTTT. Protein product: CSARDGGAGYTGELFF.